A single sample gave rise to the 18 T cell receptor beta chains below, sequenced in a study of T cell repertoires in cytomegalovirus infection (dated by TCRdb to between 2018 and 2021). The data were produced on an Illumina HiSeq 1500. Using fastp at Q25 and MiXCR, TCRdb reprocessed the public reads and kept productive beta chains. Identical CDR3 protein sequences are pooled into one entry, listed with their most common genes and DNA. Across this sample there are approximately 250,000 distinct CDR3 sequences, with approximately 6.7% seen only once. The ten largest account for 5.5% to 6.5% of the sample. Sample: PBMCs. These receptors originate from a human donor in good health (CMV status not recorded). Some clones in this sample may be carry-over from other donors' samples.

This clonotype was counted at least ten times. The chain employs TRBV5-1 and TRBJ1-1, with D hard to call. Germline CDR1 reads SGHRS; CDR2 reads YFSETQ. V lost 0 bases, J lost 1 base, and 7 bases lay in between. The CDR3 totals 14 residues. The CDR3 DNA reads TGCGCCAGCAGCTTGGACGCCGGGAACACTGAAGCTTTCTTT. Its translation is CASSLDAGNTEAFF.

There are a few counts of this clonotype. The DNA for the CDR3 is TGTGCCAGCAGCTTAGAGAAGGAAATTGACAGTGAAGCTTTCTTT. Translation gives CASSLEKEIDSEAFF. This chain connects TRBV7-7 to TRBJ1-1, with D possibly matching TRBD1 (5 bases). Germline lookup yields CDR1 SSHAT and CDR2 FNYEAQ (reference sequence). The V end lost 1 base, the J end lost 7 bases, and 16 bases lay between the germline ends. The CDR3 has 15 residues.

This chain uses TRBV7-9 with TRBJ1-5, with 10 bases fitting TRBD1. Germline V lookup: CDR1 SEHNR, CDR2 FQNEAQ (reference sequence). This CDR3 has 15 residues. Trimming took 5 bases from V and 7 from J; bases not matched to a gene: 8. The CDR3 bases are TGTGCCAGCAGCGGGGGACAGGGGAACAAGCAGCCCCAGCATTTT. It codes for CASSGGQGNKQPQHF.

This clonotype was picked up many times. The rearrangement links TRBV7-9 to TRBJ1-6; D perhaps matches TRBD1 (5 bases). Looked up from germline, CDR1 is SEHNR and CDR2 is FQNEAQ (reference sequence). Trimming left V 5 bases short and J 7 bases short, with 12 bases between. The CDR3 contains 14 residues. Here the CDR3 DNA reads TGTGCCAGCAGCCAGACAGTTCCGAATTCACCCCTCCACTTT. Amino acids: CASSQTVPNSPLHF.

This clonotype showed up many times. The V gene is TRBV5-1, the J gene TRBJ2-1; the D gene is possibly TRBD1 (5 bases). In germline, CDR1 is SGHRS, CDR2 YFSETQ. The ends were cut back, 0 bases at V and 5 bases at J, with 12 bases in the middle. This CDR3 contains 15 residues. Here the CDR3 DNA reads TGCGCCAGCAGCTTGGAGGGGCACTCGAACAATGAGCAGTTCTTC. Its translation is CASSLEGHSNNEQFF.

In its sample, this clonotype was seen many times. The rearrangement links TRBV29-1 to TRBJ1-1, with D uncertain. Germline V CDR1 and CDR2: SQVTM, ANQGSEA. The CDR3 is made up of 9 amino acids. Trimming removed 4 bases at V and 8 bases at J, with 5 bases between. In DNA form, the CDR3 reads TGCAGCGTTGGACCAGAAGCTTTCTTT. It codes for CSVGPEAFF.

This clonotype was counted at least ten times. The chain recombines TRBV20-1 with TRBJ2-3; 9 nucleotides match TRBD1. Trimming cost V 3 bases and J 4 bases; bases outside gene matches: 8. The CDR3 length is 15 residues. CDR1 DFQATT and CDR2 SNEGSKA come from the germline V gene (reference sequence). This CDR3 reads CSASRTGVIPDTQYF. The CDR3 DNA follows: TGCAGTGCTAGTAGGACAGGGGTGATCCCAGATACGCAGTATTTT.

The table lists this clonotype with a few counts. The rearrangement uses TRBV25-1 and TRBJ1-4; a possible D gene is TRBD1 (5 bases). Germline V gives CDR1 MGHDK, CDR2 SYGVNS. The CDR3 is made up of 15 amino acids. V was pared by 6 bases and J by 8 bases, with 19 bases between. This chain's CDR3 is CASSTSRGVGEKLFF. The DNA for the CDR3 is TGTGCCAGCAGCACCTCACGGGGGGTCGGAGAAAAACTGTTTTTT.

This clonotype was detected ten times or more. The V gene is TRBV14, the J gene TRBJ2-2; the match to TRBD2 covers 7 bases. Germline V gives CDR1 SGHDN, CDR2 FVKESK. The CDR3 extends over 15 amino acids. V dropped 5 bases and J dropped 5; count of bases not matched to a gene: 8. The CDR3 nucleotides read TGTGCCAGCAGCTCCAGACTAGCTTCTACCGGGGAGCTGTTTTTT. It codes for CASSSRLASTGELFF.

This clonotype was counted only a few times. The chain has TRBV18 and TRBJ1-1; D ambiguous. V lost 3 bases and J lost 2, with 19 bases in between. Germline V lookup: CDR1 KGHSH, CDR2 LQKENI. The CDR3 spans 17 residues. DNA of the CDR3: TGTGCCAGCTCACCTGTTGCGGCGGGGTCAGTTAACACTGAAGCTTTCTTT. Its translation: CASSPVAAGSVNTEAFF.

A note on this clonotype: A much larger clone is a single base away; this may be a read error. Without the conserved terminal phenylalanine or tryptophan, this CDR3 likely stems from a read error. The V call is TRBV5-1, the J call TRBJ2-1; 7 bases match TRBD2. The V gene end was trimmed by 3 bases and the J gene end by 4 bases; junction bases not matched to a gene: 10. CDR3 length: 16 amino acids. Germline V lookup: CDR1 SGHRS, CDR2 YFSETQ. The CDR3 DNA follows: TGCGCCAGCAGCTATGCCGGGACTAACGGTTACAATGAGCAGTTCTTG. Amino acid sequence: CASSYAGTNGYNEQFL.

This clonotype has at least ten counts. The chain is built from TRBV6-1 and TRBJ1-1; no clear D. With 6 bases removed from V and 1 base from J, the gap between germline ends came to 12 bases. The germline gives CDR1 MNHNS, CDR2 SASEGT. CDR3 length equals 14 residues. CDR3 region: CASRRSETNTEAFF. The CDR3 DNA reads as TGTGCCAGCAGACGGTCAGAGACGAACACTGAAGCTTTCTTT.

This clonotype was seen ten or more times. The CDR3 spells CASSLMRGTEATIYF. Written as DNA, the CDR3 is TGTGCCAGCAGCTTAATGCGGGGAACCGAGGCCACCATATATTTT. The chain combines TRBV7-8 with TRBJ1-3; D call uncertain. The CDR3 totals 15 residues. V was pared by 2 bases and J by 9 bases, with 17 bases between. Germline V gives CDR1 SGHVS, CDR2 FQNEAQ.

This clonotype showed up just a few times. A read error may produce the germline difference seen at one junction end. The chain combines TRBV4-3 with TRBJ2-2; D is unresolved. The CDR3 has 17 residues. CDR1 and CDR2 from the germline V gene are LGHNA and YSLEER. CDR3: CASSQQSPPANSGELFF. CDR3 coding DNA: TGCGCCAGCAGCCAACAATCCCCGCCGGCGAACTCCGGGGAGCTGTTTTTT.

This clonotype was observed many times. The V gene is TRBV29-1, the J gene TRBJ1-1; unclear D gene. Trimming removed 3 bases from V and 0 bases from J, with 8 bases in between. From germline, CDR1 is SQVTM and CDR2 ANQGSEA. There are 13 residues in the CDR3. CDR3 sequence (DNA): TGCAGCGTTGATTCGGGCTTGAACACTGAAGCTTTCTTT. It encodes CSVDSGLNTEAFF.

This clonotype was observed many times. The rearrangement uses TRBV5-1 and TRBJ1-2; D is ambiguous. This CDR3 is built from 16 residues. V lost 3 bases and J 2 bases, leaving 17 bases between the germline ends. Germline V gene data show CDR1 as SGHRS and CDR2 as YFSETQ. The CDR3 sequence: CASSSGDGRGNYGYTF. Here the CDR3 DNA reads TGCGCCAGCAGCTCCGGAGACGGGCGGGGAAACTATGGCTACACCTTC.

This clonotype was seen many times. The gene calls are TRBV7-2 and TRBJ1-1, with 12 nucleotides matching TRBD1. J gave up 1 base and V 5 bases, and 17 bases lay outside the gene matches. The germline CDR1 and CDR2 sequences are SGHTA and FQGNSA. The CDR3 covers 20 residues. The CDR3 DNA reads as TGTGCCAGCAGCCCTAGGGGGGGGACAGGGGGCTCTGGGAAGAACACTGAAGCTTTCTTT. Protein: CASSPRGGTGGSGKNTEAFF. Combining the CDR3 with reference TRBV7-2 and TRBJ1-1 gives the whole variable domain GAGVSQSPSNKVTEKGKDVELRCDPISGHTALYWYRQSLGQGLEFLIYFQGNSAPDKSGLPSDRFSAERTGGSVSTLTIQRTQQEDSAVYLCASSPRGGTGGSGKNTEAFFGQGTRLTVV.

This clonotype was seen many times. This chain links TRBV6-2 or TRBV6-3 with TRBJ2-2; 8 positions agree with TRBD1. Germline V CDR1 and CDR2: MNHEY, SVGEGT. CDR3 size: 16 residues. V dropped 4 bases and J dropped 4; count of bases not matched to a gene: 8. The CDR3 DNA follows: TGTGCCAGCAGTTTGGACAGGGCCTTGGGCACCGGGGAGCTGTTTTTT. This encodes CASSLDRALGTGELFF.